What follows is one T cell receptor beta chain and its context. As yet, its antigen is unknown. These data are taken from a study of cytomegalovirus exposure and HLA in healthy donors. Study-level findings and limits: Available immune exposure information covered CMV serostatus only. It is likely that the observed cluster of highly shared sequence variants was a sequencing artifact. Relative to the roughly 700-donor mean, N-insertions were reportedly fewer in an Asian-associated ancestry cluster in a later analysis. As a later analysis showed, a missense DCLRE1C variant was linked to trimming of TCR beta V- and J-genes.

The PCR was carried out with 60 Vbeta primers and 13 Jbeta primers. TCRdb keeps only in-frame clones here, not all; method: immunoSEQ multiplex PCR. The sample has 140,000 to 150,000 clones, approximately 80% seen once. Trimming took off 2 bases at V and 5 bases at J, with 18 bases between the two ends. The CDR3 contains 16 residues. The germline V gene encodes CDR1 SGHTA and CDR2 FQGNSA. The sequencing input was PBMCs. This rearrangement joins TRBV7-2 to TRBJ2-5, with D perhaps TRBD2 (6 bases). This TCR was sampled from a woman aged 55-70 years in good health and CMV-seropositive. The CDR3 coding sequence is TGTGCCAGCAGCTTACGTGGCGGGATCTTTGGGGAGACCCAGTACTTC. Translation: CASSLRGGIFGETQYF.